The 13 T cell receptor beta chains in this list originate from one sample, sequenced in a study of shared clonotypes between healthy human individuals. Naive CD8 populations comprised CD45RO-negative cells positively selected for CCR7, excluding terminally differentiated effector memory CD45RA+ cells. Only in-frame clones appear in the TCRdb table, and some are missing; sequencing was by immunoSEQ multiplex PCR. This sample has 1.5 million to 2.5 million clones; around 96% occur once, and the top ten carry around 1.2%. What was sequenced was naive CD8+ T cells sorted from blood. These receptors originate from a man between 18 and 35 years old in good health.

The genes are TRBV5-6 and TRBJ2-5; D call uncertain. Per germline, CDR1 SGHDT and CDR2 YYEEEE. Trimming took 4 bases from V and 2 from J, leaving 3 bases between them. The CDR3 contains 11 residues. In DNA form, the CDR3 reads TGTGCCAGCAGCGGACAAGAGACCCAGTACTTC. Amino acid sequence: CASSGQETQYF.

A single count supports this clone. This chain connects TRBV29-1 to TRBJ1-1, with no clear D. V gave up 4 bases and J gave up 0 bases, with 15 bases separating them. Germline CDR1 is SQVTM and CDR2 is ANQGSEA. The CDR3 extends over 15 amino acids. Written as DNA, the CDR3 is TGCAGCGTTGTACCCTACTTAACGGTGAACACTGAAGCTTTCTTT. It codes for CSVVPYLTVNTEAFF.

With respect to this clone: The identical CDR3 is also encoded by other nucleotide sequences in the sample. The V and J genes are TRBV7-9 and TRBJ2-5; 8 bases align to TRBD2. V was clipped by 0 bases and J by 4 bases; unmatched bases: 1. The CDR3 runs 14 residues. Germline V gene lookup returns CDR1 SEHNR and CDR2 FQNEAQ (reference sequence). CDR3 coding DNA: TGTGCCAGCAGCTTAGCCAGCGGGAGAGAGACCCAGTACTTC. Translating it yields CASSLASGRETQYF.

The rearrangement uses TRBV4-3 and TRBJ1-6; D gene unclear. The CDR3 has 11 residues. Germline loops: CDR1 LGHNA, CDR2 YSLEER. Trimming stripped 8 bases from V and 14 bases from J, with 13 bases between. In DNA form, the CDR3 reads TGCGCCAGCGGCGACACGTCATCCCTCCACTTT. This gives the protein CASGDTSSLHF.

As regards this clone: Other DNA sequences of this sample code for an identical CDR3. The chain joins TRBV27 to TRBJ2-1; 7 positions match TRBD1. Trimming took 3 bases from V and 3 from J; bases not matched to a gene: 2. Germline V lookup: CDR1 MNHEY, CDR2 SMNVEV (reference sequence). The length of the CDR3 is 14 residues. The CDR3 bases are TGTGCCAGCAGTTTGGGGGACAGCTACAATGAGCAGTTCTTC. Protein product: CASSLGDSYNEQFF.

CDR3 residues: CASSQDLRTGLYEQYF. Here the CDR3 DNA reads TGCGCCAGCAGCCAAGATCTTAGGACAGGGCTCTACGAGCAGTACTTC. The V call is TRBV4-3, the J call TRBJ2-7, with 8 bases identical to TRBD1. J gave up 3 bases and V 0 bases, and 7 bases lay outside the gene matches. The length of the CDR3 is 16 residues. Germline-derived CDR1 and CDR2 are LGHNA and YSLEER.

The chain uses TRBV4-3 and TRBJ2-7, with TRBD1 matching over 10 bases. Trimming at V came to 4 bases and at J to 1 base, leaving 4 bases not matched to a gene. The CDR3 has 15 amino acids. Per the germline V gene, CDR1 is LGHNA and CDR2 is YSLEER. CDR3 in DNA: TGCGCCAGCAGCCTTGGGACAGGGGAATCCTACGAGCAGTACTTC. Its translation: CASSLGTGESYEQYF.

V and J are TRBV27 and TRBJ2-7; D gene unclear. Germline V gene lookup returns CDR1 MNHEY and CDR2 SMNVEV (reference sequence). This CDR3 has 16 amino acids. V shed 2 bases and J shed 7 bases, with 21 bases lying between them. CDR3 sequence reads: CASSLLNPKGTNEQYF. As DNA, the CDR3 is TGTGCCAGCAGTTTACTAAATCCCAAAGGAACGAATGAGCAGTACTTC.

CDR3 nucleotides: TGTGCCAGCAGCGAAGCTAGAGGGGACTACGAGCAGTACTTC. Translated, it gives CASSEARGDYEQYF. The chain links TRBV9 to TRBJ2-7; either TRBD1 or TRBD2 may supply D (5 bases each). Trimming left V 3 bases short and J 3 bases short, with 13 bases between. The V gene's germline CDR1 is SGDLS and CDR2 YYNGEE. This CDR3 is built from 14 residues.

The chain carries TRBV30 and TRBJ2-2; TRBD1 aligns across 7 bases. The germline V gene encodes CDR1 GTSNPN and CDR2 SVGIG (reference sequence). The CDR3 contains 15 residues. V was clipped by 4 bases and J by 3 bases; unmatched bases: 8. This chain's CDR3 is CAWTLTGVHTGELFF. CDR3 in DNA: TGTGCCTGGACCCTAACAGGGGTACACACCGGGGAGCTGTTTTTT.

The chain employs TRBV5-5 and TRBJ2-7; D gene ambiguous. Trimming stripped 2 bases from V and 4 bases from J, with 7 bases between. Germline CDR1 is SGHKS and CDR2 is YYEKEE (reference sequence). The CDR3 is 12 residues long. CDR3 in amino acids: CASSFSAYEQYF. In DNA form, the CDR3 reads TGTGCCAGCAGCTTTTCAGCGTACGAGCAGTACTTC.

The gene calls are TRBV10-1 and TRBJ2-7, with 8 bases lining up with TRBD1. Germline V lookup: CDR1 WNHNN, CDR2 SYGVQD (reference sequence). This CDR3 spans 14 amino acids. The ends lost 10 bases at V and 5 bases at J; junction bases unmatched: 13. For the CDR3, the DNA is TGCGCCATCACGGGGGACAGGCGCTGGGACGAGCAGTACTTC. The encoded protein is CAITGDRRWDEQYF.

The chain uses TRBV7-2 and TRBJ2-2; D is possibly TRBD1 or TRBD2 (5 bases each). Trimming removed 3 bases from V and 6 bases from J, with 14 bases in between. From germline, CDR1 is SGHTA and CDR2 FQGNSA. The CDR3 is 15 amino acids. The CDR3 spells CASSFRDPRAGELFF. The CDR3 region has the DNA TGTGCCAGCAGCTTCCGGGACCCCCGGGCCGGGGAGCTGTTTTTT. Combining the CDR3 with reference TRBV7-2 and TRBJ2-2 gives the whole variable domain GAGVSQSPSNKVTEKGKDVELRCDPISGHTALYWYRQSLGQGLEFLIYFQGNSAPDKSGLPSDRFSAERTGGSVSTLTIQRTQQEDSAVYLCASSFRDPRAGELFFGEGSRLTVL.